A single sample is the source of the 8 T cell receptor beta chains below, sequenced in a study of blood T cell repertoires in COVID-19. The data were produced by immunoSEQ multiplex PCR, yet TCRdb's version contains in-frame clones alone and is incomplete. The profile shows 35,000 to 50,000 clones, 82% of them singletons. What was sequenced was peripheral blood. All receptors derive from a woman aged 70-85 years with acute or convalescent COVID-19.

The chain joins TRBV25-1 to TRBJ2-7; maybe TRBD1 (6 bases). Trimming took off 3 bases at V and 3 bases at J, with 9 bases between the two ends. Per germline, CDR1 MGHDK and CDR2 SYGVNS. The CDR3 consists of 13 residues. The CDR3 DNA is TGTGCCAGCAGTGATTCCAGGGGCTACGAGCAGTACTTC. Amino acid sequence: CASSDSRGYEQYF.

This chain links TRBV3-1 (or the pseudogene TRBV3-2) with TRBJ2-7, with 10 nucleotides matching TRBD2. The CDR3 length is 17 residues. V trimming: 1 base; J trimming: 5 bases; junction bases outside the gene matches: 11. Looked up from germline, CDR1 is LGHDT and CDR2 is YNNKEL (reference sequence). CDR3 protein: CASSQGRLAGAAHEQYF. Written as DNA, the CDR3 is TGTGCCAGCAGCCAAGGGCGTCTAGCGGGAGCCGCCCACGAGCAGTACTTC.

Only one count was recorded for this clone. The chain uses TRBV7-9 and TRBJ1-1; 8 nucleotides line up with TRBD1. Germline V lookup: CDR1 SEHNR, CDR2 FQNEAQ (reference sequence). CDR3 size: 15 residues. The V segment lost 2 bases and the J segment 0 bases; nucleotides outside the gene matches: 2. The CDR3 spells CASSLSGGVNTEAFF. CDR3 coding DNA: TGTGCCAGCAGCTTATCAGGGGGCGTGAACACTGAAGCTTTCTTT.

This clone came up once. V gene TRBV6-1 combines with J gene TRBJ2-7, with D possibly being TRBD2 (5 bases). The CDR3 length is 15 residues. The germline CDR1 and CDR2 sequences are MNHNS and SASEGT. V gave up 3 bases and J gave up 4 bases, with 16 bases separating them. The DNA for the CDR3 is TGTGCCAGCAGTGACCCCTTTGGACTTGGGTACGAGCAGTACTTC. Protein: CASSDPFGLGYEQYF.

The chain has TRBV27 and TRBJ2-7, with D tentatively TRBD1 (6 bases). Germline CDR1 reads MNHEY; CDR2 reads SMNVEV (reference sequence). V was trimmed by 5 bases and J by 11 bases, leaving 16 bases between them. CDR3 size: 12 residues. The CDR3 region is CASSPAGQLKYF. The CDR3, as DNA: TGTGCCAGCAGTCCGGCCGGACAGTTAAAGTACTTC.

The rearrangement joins TRBV18 to TRBJ2-1; 10 bases are shared with TRBD2. J was trimmed by 8 bases and V by 3 bases; bases with no gene match: 7. The CDR3 runs 15 residues. Germline V CDR1 and CDR2: KGHSH, LQKENI. This CDR3 reads CASSPQREGGDEQFF. Here the CDR3 DNA reads TGTGCCAGCTCACCCCAGCGGGAGGGGGGAGATGAGCAGTTCTTC.

This chain uses TRBV14 with TRBJ2-7, with 7 positions matching TRBD2. The germline V gene encodes CDR1 SGHDN and CDR2 FVKESK. The CDR3 has 15 amino acids. With 1 base clipped from V and 2 bases from J, the junction kept 5 bases outside the gene matches. CDR3 residues: CASSQVGGRPYEQYF. In nucleotides, the CDR3 is TGTGCCAGCAGCCAAGTGGGAGGGCGACCCTACGAGCAGTACTTC.

The V and J genes are TRBV23-1 and TRBJ1-6; D not certain. TRBV23-1 is an ORF; its function is uncertain. Trimming took 2 bases from V and 4 from J, leaving 12 bases between them. This CDR3 has 16 amino acids. The CDR3 here is CASSQAPVPYNSPLHF. The CDR3 region has the DNA TGCGCCAGCAGTCAAGCACCAGTCCCATATAATTCACCCCTCCACTTT.